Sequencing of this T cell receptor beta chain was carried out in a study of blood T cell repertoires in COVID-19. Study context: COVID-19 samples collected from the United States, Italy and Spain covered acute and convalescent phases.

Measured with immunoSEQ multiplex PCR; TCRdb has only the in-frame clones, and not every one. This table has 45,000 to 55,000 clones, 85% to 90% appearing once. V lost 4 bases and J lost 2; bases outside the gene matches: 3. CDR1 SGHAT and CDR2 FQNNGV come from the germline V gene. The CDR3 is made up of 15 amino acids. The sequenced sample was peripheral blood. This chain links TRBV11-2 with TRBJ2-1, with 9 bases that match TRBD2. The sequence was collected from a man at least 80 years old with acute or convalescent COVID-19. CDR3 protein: CASSYQRGAYNEQFF. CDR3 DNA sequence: TGTGCCAGCAGCTACCAGCGGGGGGCCTACAATGAGCAGTTCTTC.